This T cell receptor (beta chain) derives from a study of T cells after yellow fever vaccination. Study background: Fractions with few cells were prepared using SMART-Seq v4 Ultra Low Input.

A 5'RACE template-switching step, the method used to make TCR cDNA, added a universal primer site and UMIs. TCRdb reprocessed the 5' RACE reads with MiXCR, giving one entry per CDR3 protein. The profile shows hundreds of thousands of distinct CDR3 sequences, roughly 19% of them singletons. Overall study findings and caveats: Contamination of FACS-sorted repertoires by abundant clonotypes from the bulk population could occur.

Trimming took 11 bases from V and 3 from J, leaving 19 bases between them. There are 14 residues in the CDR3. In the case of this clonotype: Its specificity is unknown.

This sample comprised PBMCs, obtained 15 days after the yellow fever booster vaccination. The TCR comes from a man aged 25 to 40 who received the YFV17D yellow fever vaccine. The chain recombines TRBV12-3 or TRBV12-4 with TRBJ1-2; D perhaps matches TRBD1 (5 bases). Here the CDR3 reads CAVNRGGSDYGYTF. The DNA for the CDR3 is TGTGCCGTCAATAGGGGAGGTTCTGACTATGGCTACACCTTC.